A selection of T cell receptor beta chains follows, all from one sample in a study of T cells in Graves' hyperthyroidism and ophthalmopathy. TCRdb analysed the multiplex PCR reads with MiXCR anew, one entry per CDR3 protein. The sample records more than 500,000 distinct CDR3 sequences, 15% to 20% being singletons. Sequencing was done on a sample of blood. The receptors were gathered from a woman in her thirties with Graves' hyperthyroidism. CDR3s include the opening cysteine and the closing phenylalanine or tryptophan. Fields, in order: CDR3 DNA, CDR3 protein, clone size, V gene, J gene, D gene. The D gene is left open where the match is weak. Clone size is stated in some rows and not others, as once, few, many or a class when expanded.

cdr3_nt: TGTGCCAGCAGCCAGGTCCCGGAAAAACTGTTTTTT; cdr3_aa: CASSQVPEKLFF; clone_size: many; v_call: TRBV3-1; j_call: TRBJ1-4; d_call: -
cdr3_nt: TGTGCCGGGGGACAGATGTACGAGCAGTACTTC; cdr3_aa: CAGGQMYEQYF; clone_size: -; v_call: TRBV7-9; j_call: TRBJ2-7; d_call: TRBD1
cdr3_nt: TGTGCCAGCTCACCACTAAAGATTAGCGGGAGCTACGAGCAGTACTTC; cdr3_aa: CASSPLKISGSYEQYF; clone_size: few; v_call: TRBV18; j_call: TRBJ2-7; d_call: TRBD2
cdr3_nt: TGTGCCATCATCCGGCTAGCTAACTATGGCTACACCTTC; cdr3_aa: CAIIRLANYGYTF; clone_size: few; v_call: TRBV10-3; j_call: TRBJ1-2; d_call: -
cdr3_nt: TGTGCCAGCACCTCTCAAGGCGGGACCCAGTACTTC; cdr3_aa: CASTSQGGTQYF; clone_size: many; v_call: TRBV27; j_call: TRBJ2-5; d_call: -
cdr3_nt: TGCAGTGCTAGAAGAGGGGCTACTGAAGCTTTCTTT; cdr3_aa: CSARRGATEAFF; clone_size: -; v_call: TRBV20-1; j_call: TRBJ1-1; d_call: -
cdr3_nt: TGCGCCAGCAGCTTGGGGACCGATAATAGCAATCAGCCCCAGCATTTT; cdr3_aa: CASSLGTDNSNQPQHF; clone_size: many; v_call: TRBV5-1; j_call: TRBJ1-5; d_call: -
cdr3_nt: TGTGCCGGAGGGACAGAGACTGAAGCTTTCTTT; cdr3_aa: CAGGTETEAFF; clone_size: many; v_call: TRBV12-3/TRBV12-4; j_call: TRBJ1-1; d_call: TRBD1
cdr3_nt: TGTGCCAGCAGTTTACTGGAGGGCCGGTACAATGAGCAGTTCTTC; cdr3_aa: CASSLLEGRYNEQFF; clone_size: -; v_call: TRBV27; j_call: TRBJ2-1; d_call: -
cdr3_nt: TGCGCCAGCAGCTCTGGACAGGGTAAAGGGTACGAGCAGTACTTC; cdr3_aa: CASSSGQGKGYEQYF; clone_size: many; v_call: TRBV5-1; j_call: TRBJ2-7; d_call: TRBD1
cdr3_nt: TGCAGTGCTAGAGATCCTAGCGGGGGAGATACGCAGTATTTT; cdr3_aa: CSARDPSGGDTQYF; clone_size: few; v_call: TRBV20-1; j_call: TRBJ2-3; d_call: TRBD2
cdr3_nt: TGCAGTGCAACCAGGACTAGCGGGAGGGCCTCGGTACACGAGCAGTACTTC; cdr3_aa: CSATRTSGRASVHEQYF; clone_size: few; v_call: TRBV20-1; j_call: TRBJ2-7; d_call: TRBD2
cdr3_nt: TGTGCCAGCAGTTTCGAGGGGGTAACTGGAAACACCATATATTTT; cdr3_aa: CASSFEGVTGNTIYF; clone_size: many; v_call: TRBV6-5; j_call: TRBJ1-3; d_call: -
cdr3_nt: TGTGCCAGCAGCTTAGTGCTGGCGGGAGAGGAATATACGCAGTATTTT; cdr3_aa: CASSLVLAGEEYTQYF; clone_size: -; v_call: TRBV9; j_call: TRBJ2-3; d_call: TRBD2
cdr3_nt: TGTGCCAGCAGCCAAGGTTGGGCGGGAGGGAAGACGCAGTATTTT; cdr3_aa: CASSQGWAGGKTQYF; clone_size: -; v_call: TRBV3-1; j_call: TRBJ2-3; d_call: TRBD2
cdr3_nt: TGTGCCATCAGTGATAGTAGGGCCTCAGATACGCAGTATTTT; cdr3_aa: CAISDSRASDTQYF; clone_size: -; v_call: TRBV10-3; j_call: TRBJ2-3; d_call: -
cdr3_nt: TGTGCCAGCAGCTTGGACAGGGGTCCGCAGTACTTC; cdr3_aa: CASSLDRGPQYF; clone_size: many; v_call: TRBV5-6; j_call: TRBJ2-7; d_call: TRBD1
cdr3_nt: TGTGCCAGCAGTATTAGGTGGCGGCCCCAGCATTTT; cdr3_aa: CASSIRWRPQHF; clone_size: many; v_call: TRBV27; j_call: TRBJ1-5; d_call: -
cdr3_nt: TGTGCCAGCAGAGCGGGACTAGCGGAACCTAGCACAGATACGCAGTATTTT; cdr3_aa: CASRAGLAEPSTDTQYF; clone_size: -; v_call: TRBV6-2/TRBV6-3; j_call: TRBJ2-3; d_call: TRBD2
cdr3_nt: TGCAGTGCTAGAGATGGGGCGGGACTAGAATCCAAAAACATTCAGTACTTC; cdr3_aa: CSARDGAGLESKNIQYF; clone_size: few; v_call: TRBV20-1; j_call: TRBJ2-4; d_call: TRBD2
cdr3_nt: TGCGCCAGCAGCCCGGATCAGGCTAGCGGAATCACAGATACGCAGTATTTT; cdr3_aa: CASSPDQASGITDTQYF; clone_size: -; v_call: TRBV4-1; j_call: TRBJ2-3; d_call: TRBD2
cdr3_nt: TGTGCCAGCAGTTTTAGGGAGTTTCATTCACCCCTCCACTTT; cdr3_aa: CASSFREFHSPLHF; clone_size: -; v_call: TRBV27; j_call: TRBJ1-6; d_call: -
cdr3_nt: TGTGCCTGGAGCCAGATACACGGACGAAGCACAGATACGCAGTATTTT; cdr3_aa: CAWSQIHGRSTDTQYF; clone_size: many; v_call: TRBV30; j_call: TRBJ2-3; d_call: -
cdr3_nt: TGTGCCAGCAGTCTCTACAGGGTTCGGAATCAGCCCCAGCATTTT; cdr3_aa: CASSLYRVRNQPQHF; clone_size: -; v_call: TRBV28; j_call: TRBJ1-5; d_call: -
cdr3_nt: TGTGCCAGCAGTTTTGGACTAGCCCTCACCGGGGAGCTGTTTTTT; cdr3_aa: CASSFGLALTGELFF; clone_size: many; v_call: TRBV6-1; j_call: TRBJ2-2; d_call: TRBD2
cdr3_nt: TGTGCCGGAGGCCTTTCGTACAATGAGCAGTTCTTC; cdr3_aa: CAGGLSYNEQFF; clone_size: few; v_call: TRBV6-1; j_call: TRBJ2-1; d_call: -
cdr3_nt: TGCAGTGCTAAGATAACAGGGGGCTGGACTGAAGCTTTCTTT; cdr3_aa: CSAKITGGWTEAFF; clone_size: -; v_call: TRBV20-1; j_call: TRBJ1-1; d_call: TRBD1
cdr3_nt: TGTGCCAGCAGTTTATTTCCTCAGGGTAATATGGATGAGCAGTTCTTC; cdr3_aa: CASSLFPQGNMDEQFF; clone_size: many; v_call: TRBV12-3/TRBV12-4; j_call: TRBJ2-1; d_call: -
cdr3_nt: TGCAGCGTTGTAGGGGGTTTAGCTGGAAACACCATATATTTT; cdr3_aa: CSVVGGLAGNTIYF; clone_size: -; v_call: TRBV29-1; j_call: TRBJ1-3; d_call: -
cdr3_nt: TGCAGTGCTGAGGACAGTCGAAATCAGCCCCAGCATTTT; cdr3_aa: CSAEDSRNQPQHF; clone_size: many; v_call: TRBV20-1; j_call: TRBJ1-5; d_call: -
cdr3_nt: TGTGCCAGCAGCATAACCGGGACAGGGCTATTGAAGGACTACGAGCAGTACTTC; cdr3_aa: CASSITGTGLLKDYEQYF; clone_size: many; v_call: TRBV11-3; j_call: TRBJ2-7; d_call: TRBD1
cdr3_nt: TGCAGTGCTAGAGAGTTAGCGGGAGTCGGTAATGAGCAGTTCTTC; cdr3_aa: CSARELAGVGNEQFF; clone_size: many; v_call: TRBV20-1; j_call: TRBJ2-1; d_call: TRBD2
cdr3_nt: TGTGCCAGCACCGGGACAGGGGGCAAAGATACGCAGTATTTT; cdr3_aa: CASTGTGGKDTQYF; clone_size: -; v_call: TRBV28; j_call: TRBJ2-3; d_call: TRBD1
cdr3_nt: TGCGCCAGCAGCTTGGACGAGGGCGGCGATGCGCAGTATTTT; cdr3_aa: CASSLDEGGDAQYF; clone_size: few; v_call: TRBV5-1; j_call: TRBJ2-3; d_call: -
cdr3_nt: TGTGCCACCAGTGGCCAGGGGGGCAATCAGCCCCAGCATTTT; cdr3_aa: CATSGQGGNQPQHF; clone_size: many; v_call: TRBV24-1; j_call: TRBJ1-5; d_call: TRBD1
cdr3_nt: TGCGCCAGCAGCTTGGCCGGGGGGAGTGGGGGCACAGATACGCAGTATTTT; cdr3_aa: CASSLAGGSGGTDTQYF; clone_size: -; v_call: TRBV5-1; j_call: TRBJ2-3; d_call: TRBD2
cdr3_nt: TGTGCCAGCAGCTTGAAGCGGATCACAGATACGCAGTATTTT; cdr3_aa: CASSLKRITDTQYF; clone_size: -; v_call: TRBV5-6; j_call: TRBJ2-3; d_call: -
cdr3_nt: TGTGCCAGCAGCGTAGGGGGAAACGAGCAGTACTTC; cdr3_aa: CASSVGGNEQYF; clone_size: many; v_call: TRBV9; j_call: TRBJ2-7; d_call: -
cdr3_nt: TGTGCCAGCAGCCGACAGTGGAGAGAGACCCAGTACTTC; cdr3_aa: CASSRQWRETQYF; clone_size: -; v_call: TRBV11-3; j_call: TRBJ2-5; d_call: -
cdr3_nt: TGTGCTAGTGGTTTGATAGGACTAGCGGGAGCTCGTTTGTCCTACGAGCAGTACTTC; cdr3_aa: CASGLIGLAGARLSYEQYF; clone_size: -; v_call: TRBV12-5; j_call: TRBJ2-7; d_call: TRBD2
cdr3_nt: TGTGCCAGCAGTTCCCAGATGAACACTGAAGCTTTCTTT; cdr3_aa: CASSSQMNTEAFF; clone_size: -; v_call: TRBV6-2/TRBV6-3; j_call: TRBJ1-1; d_call: -
cdr3_nt: TGTGCCAGCGGGGGGGCTAGCGGGAGTTTGGGTGAGCAGTTCTTC; cdr3_aa: CASGGASGSLGEQFF; clone_size: -; v_call: TRBV2; j_call: TRBJ2-1; d_call: TRBD2
cdr3_nt: TGCGCCAGCAGCCACCAAGCGGGAGGCTACAATGAGCAGTTCTTC; cdr3_aa: CASSHQAGGYNEQFF; clone_size: -; v_call: TRBV4-3; j_call: TRBJ2-1; d_call: TRBD2
cdr3_nt: TGTGCCAGCAGTCCAGCTGGACTAGCGGGATACTCCTACAATGAGCAGTTCTTC; cdr3_aa: CASSPAGLAGYSYNEQFF; clone_size: few; v_call: TRBV12-3/TRBV12-4; j_call: TRBJ2-1; d_call: TRBD2
cdr3_nt: TGCGCCAGCAGCTTGACGACTAGCGGGGGCGAGCAGTTCTTC; cdr3_aa: CASSLTTSGGEQFF; clone_size: -; v_call: TRBV5-1; j_call: TRBJ2-1; d_call: TRBD2
cdr3_nt: TGTGCCAGCAGTGAAGACATCCTTCAACAGGACACCATATATTTT; cdr3_aa: CASSEDILQQDTIYF; clone_size: many; v_call: TRBV6-1; j_call: TRBJ1-3; d_call: -
cdr3_nt: TGTGCCAGCAGCCAAGGAGTTAGCGGGAGCGTGACCGAGTACTTT; cdr3_aa: CASSQGVSGSVTEYF; clone_size: few; v_call: TRBV3-1; j_call: TRBJ1-6; d_call: -
cdr3_nt: TGCAGTGCTAGAGAGAACCAAGAGACCCAGTACTTC; cdr3_aa: CSARENQETQYF; clone_size: many; v_call: TRBV20-1; j_call: TRBJ2-5; d_call: -
cdr3_nt: TGTGCCAGCAGCCAAGAGATCCCCGACAGGGAAGTAGTTACCGGGGAGCTGTTTTTT; cdr3_aa: CASSQEIPDREVVTGELFF; clone_size: few; v_call: TRBV3-1; j_call: TRBJ2-2; d_call: TRBD1
cdr3_nt: TGTGCCACCAGCAGTACAGGGTCCCCCCGGAGCAATCAGCCCCAGCATTTT; cdr3_aa: CATSSTGSPRSNQPQHF; clone_size: -; v_call: TRBV15; j_call: TRBJ1-5; d_call: -
cdr3_nt: TGTGCCAGCAGCTTACCCCGGGGGACAGGGGGCAGTCCGGCAGCCGGAAACACCATATATTTT; cdr3_aa: CASSLPRGTGGSPAAGNTIYF; clone_size: few; v_call: TRBV7-8; j_call: TRBJ1-3; d_call: TRBD1
cdr3_nt: TGCAGCGTTGGGGTGGGGCCCCCCTTCTATGGCTACACCTTC; cdr3_aa: CSVGVGPPFYGYTF; clone_size: -; v_call: TRBV29-1; j_call: TRBJ1-2; d_call: -
cdr3_nt: TGTGCCAGCAGCTTGGTGGCGGGAGATAAGACCCAGTACTTC; cdr3_aa: CASSLVAGDKTQYF; clone_size: -; v_call: TRBV5-5; j_call: TRBJ2-5; d_call: TRBD2